Listed below are T cell receptor beta chains from one sample, sequenced in a study of T cell responses to AZD1222 COVID-19 vaccine. The assay was immunoSEQ multiplex PCR, and TCRdb's table has in-frame clones only and misses some. The sample carries 200,000 to 250,000 clones, 90% to 95% recorded once. The specimen comprised peripheral blood, sampled on day 0 of MenACWY control vaccination. The receptors shown here come from an adult in good health. Both conserved end residues are part of each CDR3. D genes are given only for firm matches. Clone size is shown for a subset of rows, as once, few, many or a class of expanded clone.

>.|TRBJ2-6|TRBV2|13|.
CASSVSGANVLTF
TGTGCCAGCAGTGTCTCTGGGGCCAACGTCCTGACTTTC
>TRBD2|TRBJ2-5|TRBV5-1|17|.
CASSLVGTSGGTETQYF
TGCGCCAGCAGCTTGGTAGGGACTAGCGGGGGGACCGAGACCCAGTACTTC
>.|TRBJ1-1|TRBV9|14|.
CASSVVGANTEAFF
TGTGCCAGCAGCGTAGTTGGGGCTAACACTGAAGCTTTCTTT
>.|TRBJ1-4|TRBV9|14|.
CASSVGVSNEKLFF
TGTGCCAGCAGCGTAGGAGTGAGCAATGAAAAACTGTTTTTT
>.|TRBJ1-1|TRBV25-1|13|.
CASSATVNTEAFF
TGTGCCAGCAGTGCTACGGTCAACACTGAAGCTTTCTTT
>.|TRBJ2-1|TRBV20-1|11|.
CSAWTGNEQFF
TGCAGTGCGTGGACGGGCAATGAGCAGTTCTTC
>.|TRBJ1-4|TRBV12-3/TRBV12-4|12|.
CASRGRGEKLFF
TGTGCCAGCAGGGGGAGGGGTGAAAAACTGTTTTTT
>.|TRBJ1-4|TRBV19|14|.
CASRPFGSDEKLFF
TGTGCCAGTAGACCTTTCGGGTCTGATGAAAAACTGTTTTTT
>.|TRBJ1-1|TRBV6-6|13|.
CASSYSRTAEAFF
TGTGCCAGCAGTTACTCGAGGACCGCTGAAGCTTTCTTT
>TRBD1|TRBJ2-2|TRBV5-1|16|.
CASSATGTGDTGELFF
TGCGCCAGCAGCGCAACCGGGACAGGGGACACCGGGGAGCTGTTTTTT
>.|TRBJ2-4|TRBV5-1|17|.
CASSSGSQDQGKNIQYF
TGCGCCAGCAGCTCGGGTTCACAGGATCAGGGCAAAAACATTCAGTACTTC
>TRBD1|TRBJ2-5|TRBV2|17|.
CASSERWGTGLQETQYF
TGTGCCAGCAGTGAGAGGTGGGGGACAGGACTCCAAGAGACCCAGTACTTC
>.|TRBJ1-1|TRBV30|12|.
CAWSGGFDEAFF
TGTGCCTGGAGTGGGGGATTTGATGAAGCTTTCTTT
>.|TRBJ1-3|TRBV4-1|16|.
CASSQRIRGTGNTIYF
TGCGCCAGCAGCCAAAGAATTCGGGGAACTGGAAACACCATATATTTT
>.|TRBJ1-1|TRBV19|13|many
CASRAGWGTEAFF
TGTGCCAGTAGGGCTGGATGGGGCACTGAAGCTTTCTTT
>.|TRBJ2-1|TRBV5-1|16|.
CASSLGLRGPYNEQFF
TGCGCCAGCAGCTTGGGGTTGCGGGGGCCTTACAATGAGCAGTTCTTC
>TRBD1|TRBJ2-5|TRBV5-6|15|once
CASSLGTGGQETQYF
TGTGCCAGCAGCTTGGGCACAGGGGGTCAGGAGACCCAGTACTTC
>TRBD1|TRBJ1-2|TRBV6-6|16|.
CASSYLPSRGTGGYTF
TGTGCCAGCAGTTACCTTCCCTCCAGAGGGACAGGTGGCTACACCTTC
>.|TRBJ1-1|TRBV30|12|.
CAWSGGALRAFF
TGTGCCTGGAGTGGCGGGGCCCTAAGAGCTTTCTTT
>.|TRBJ2-1|TRBV4-2|15|.
CASSRALATYNEQFF
TGTGCCAGCAGCCGGGCCCTGGCAACCTACAATGAGCAGTTCTTC
>.|TRBJ1-4|TRBV4-1|15|.
CASSHPGRQDSKLFF
TGCGCCAGCAGCCATCCCGGGAGACAGGATTCGAAACTGTTTTTT
>.|TRBJ2-7|TRBV2|13|.
CASSATVSYEQYF
TGTGCCAGCAGTGCGACAGTCTCCTACGAGCAGTACTTC
>TRBD1|TRBJ1-2|TRBV3-1/TRBV3-2|14|.
CASSRNRGGYGYTF
TGTGCCAGCAGCAGAAACAGGGGGGGCTATGGCTACACCTTC
>TRBD1|TRBJ1-1|TRBV7-9|14|.
CASSWGQPLGGAFF
TGTGCCAGCAGCTGGGGACAGCCCCTTGGGGGAGCTTTCTTT
>.|TRBJ1-2|TRBV11-1|13|.
CASSRDGYYGYTF
TGTGCCAGCAGCCGGGACGGATACTATGGCTACACCTTC
>.|TRBJ1-2|TRBV25-1|13|.
CASSEYGTEGYTF
TGTGCCAGCAGTGAATATGGTACGGAAGGCTACACCTTC
>.|TRBJ2-1|TRBV4-3|13|.
CASSLGPGGEQFF
TGCGCCAGCAGCCTGGGACCCGGAGGTGAGCAGTTCTTC
>.|TRBJ2-7|TRBV19|13|.
CASSISRGDEQYF
TGTGCCAGTAGTATCTCCCGGGGCGACGAGCAGTACTTC
>TRBD1|TRBJ1-4|TRBV5-1|16|.
CASSEGTAVGSGKLFF
TGCGCCAGCAGCGAAGGGACAGCGGTTGGATCTGGAAAACTGTTTTTT
>.|TRBJ2-7|TRBV7-2|14|.
CASSSGGTAYEQYF
TGTGCCAGCAGCTCGGGGGGGACAGCCTACGAGCAGTACTTC
>.|TRBJ1-1|TRBV20-1|11|.
CSARKNTEAFF
TGCAGTGCTAGGAAGAACACTGAAGCTTTCTTT
>TRBD1|TRBJ2-7|TRBV7-9|15|.
CASSSPGQGFYEQYF
TGTGCCAGCAGTTCTCCTGGACAGGGATTCTACGAGCAGTACTTC
>TRBD2|TRBJ2-3|TRBV18|17|.
CASSPQLAGGTTDTQYF
TGTGCCAGCTCACCCCAACTAGCGGGGGGTACCACAGATACGCAGTATTTT
>.|TRBJ1-2|TRBV12-3/TRBV12-4|13|.
CASSLGGNYGYTF
TGTGCCAGCAGTTTAGGAGGTAACTATGGCTACACCTTC
>.|TRBJ1-2|TRBV5-1|13|few
CASSPGANYGYTF
TGCGCCAGCAGCCCGGGGGCTAACTATGGCTACACCTTC
>.|TRBJ1-5|TRBV5-6|14|.
CASSSLWLNQPQHF
TGTGCCAGCAGCTCTCTCTGGCTCAATCAGCCCCAGCATTTT
>.|TRBJ2-7|TRBV9|14|.
CASSVVPSSHEQYF
TGTGCCAGCAGCGTAGTCCCTAGCTCCCACGAGCAGTACTTC
>.|TRBJ1-3|TRBV27|15|.
CASSLNSQVGNTIYF
TGTGCCAGCAGTTTAAACAGCCAAGTCGGAAACACCATATATTTT
>.|TRBJ2-3|TRBV27|14|once
CASSRQTSTDTQYF
TGTGCCAGCAGCAGACAGACTAGCACAGATACGCAGTATTTT
>.|TRBJ2-1|TRBV28|16|once
CASSLSSPIFYNEQFF
TGTGCCAGCAGTTTATCTAGCCCAATTTTTTACAATGAGCAGTTCTTC
>.|TRBJ1-2|TRBV7-9|15|.
CASSLLTMESYGYTF
TGTGCCAGCAGCCTCCTCACCATGGAATCCTATGGCTACACCTTC
>.|TRBJ1-1|TRBV3-1/TRBV3-2|14|once
CASTQTQGKTEAFF
TGTGCCAGCACTCAAACCCAGGGAAAAACTGAAGCTTTCTTT
>.|TRBJ2-4|TRBV7-2|15|few
CASSKQTVAKNIQYF
TGTGCCAGCAGCAAACAGACAGTAGCCAAAAACATTCAGTACTTC
>.|TRBJ1-1|TRBV4-1|14|.
CASSQDPPYTEAFF
TGCGCCAGCAGCCAAGATCCTCCGTACACTGAAGCTTTCTTT